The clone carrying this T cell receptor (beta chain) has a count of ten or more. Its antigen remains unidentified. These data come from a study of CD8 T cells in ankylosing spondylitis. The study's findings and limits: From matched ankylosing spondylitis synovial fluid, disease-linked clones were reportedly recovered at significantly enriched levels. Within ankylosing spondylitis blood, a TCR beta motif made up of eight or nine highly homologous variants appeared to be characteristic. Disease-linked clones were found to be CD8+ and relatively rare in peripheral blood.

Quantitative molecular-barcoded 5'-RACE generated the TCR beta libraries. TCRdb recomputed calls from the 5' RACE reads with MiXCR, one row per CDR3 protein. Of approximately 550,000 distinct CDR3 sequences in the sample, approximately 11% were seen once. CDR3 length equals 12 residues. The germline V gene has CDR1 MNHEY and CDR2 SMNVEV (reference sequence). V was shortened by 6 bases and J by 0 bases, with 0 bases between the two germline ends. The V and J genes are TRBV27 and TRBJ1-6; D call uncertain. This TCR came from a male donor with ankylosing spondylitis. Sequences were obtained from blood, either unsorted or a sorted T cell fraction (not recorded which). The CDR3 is CASSSYNSPLHF. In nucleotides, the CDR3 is TGTGCCAGCAGCTCCTATAATTCACCCCTCCACTTT.